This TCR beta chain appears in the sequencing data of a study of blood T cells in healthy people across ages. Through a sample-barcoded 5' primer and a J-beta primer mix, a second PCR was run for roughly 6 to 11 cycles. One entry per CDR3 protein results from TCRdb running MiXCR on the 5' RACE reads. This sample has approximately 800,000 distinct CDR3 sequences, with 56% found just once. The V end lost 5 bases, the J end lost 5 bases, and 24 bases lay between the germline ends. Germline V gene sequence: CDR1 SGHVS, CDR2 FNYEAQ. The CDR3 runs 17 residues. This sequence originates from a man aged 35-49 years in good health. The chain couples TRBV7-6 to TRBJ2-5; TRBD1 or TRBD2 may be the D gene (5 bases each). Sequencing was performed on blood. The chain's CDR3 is CASSGRARDAVDETQYF. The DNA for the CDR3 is TGTGCCAGCAGCGGAAGGGCCCGGGACGCGGTAGACGAGACCCAGTACTTC.